This T cell receptor (beta chain) was captured in a study of control samples from healthy donors and cancer patients. V was shortened by 6 bases and J by 6 bases, with 15 bases between the two germline ends. The germline CDR1 and CDR2 sequences are SGHKS and YYEKEE (reference sequence). The CDR3 contains 13 residues. Some clones are missing from TCRdb's copy, which holds only in-frame ones; the method was immunoSEQ multiplex PCR. Of over 150,000 clones in the sample, roughly 93% were seen once. The sequenced material came from blood. This sequence originates from a man aged 18-30 years in good health. The V call is TRBV5-5, the J call TRBJ1-2; D is perhaps TRBD1 (5 bases). The CDR3 DNA is TGTGCCAGCAACCTAATAAGGGACGATGGCTACACCTTC. It yields the protein CASNLIRDDGYTF.